The 20 T cell receptor beta chains in this list originate from one sample, sequenced in a study of monozygotic twins with inflammatory bowel disease. TCRdb re-called the 5' RACE reads and gives one entry per CDR3 protein, without DNA. The sample's table shows under 200,000 distinct CDR3 sequences. The sample was blood. Source of these receptors: a human donor with ulcerative colitis or Crohn's disease, or a healthy co-twin of an affected twin (not recorded which).

The chain carries TRBV10-3 and TRBJ2-5; with no DNA, the TCRdb D assignment of TRBD1 cannot be verified. Germline values: CDR1 ENHRY, CDR2 SYGVKD. CDR3 length: 15 amino acids. The CDR3 sequence: CAITFRDRGRETQYF.

The chain recombines TRBV5-1 with TRBJ2-3; checking the TCRdb D call of TRBD2 is not possible without DNA. Germline V gene data show CDR1 as SGHRS and CDR2 as YFSETQ. The CDR3 sequence is 15 residues long. The CDR3 sequence is CASSWGGRSADTQYF.

The rearrangement links TRBV5-1 to TRBJ2-1; the D call from TCRdb, TRBD2, cannot be confirmed without DNA. Germline loops: CDR1 SGHRS, CDR2 YFSETQ. The CDR3 spans 17 residues. CDR3 in amino acids: CASSPTSGSVSYNEQFF.

The V gene is TRBV9, the J gene TRBJ2-7; as DNA is missing, the TRBD1 call by TCRdb cannot be tested. Per the germline V gene, CDR1 is SGDLS and CDR2 is YYNGEE. The CDR3 runs to 17 residues. CDR3 in amino acids: CASSPDRAEPYSYEQYF.

This chain uses TRBV6-5 with TRBJ2-7; no DNA is available, so the TRBD2 call from TCRdb remains unchecked. In germline, CDR1 is MNHEY, CDR2 SVGAGI. CDR3 length: 16 amino acids. The CDR3: CASINRTLSRPHEQYF.

The rearrangement joins TRBV5-1 to TRBJ2-7; TCRdb picks TRBD2, but there is no DNA to check that call. Germline CDR1 reads SGHRS; CDR2 reads YFSETQ. CDR3 length: 15 amino acids. This chain's CDR3 is CASSYHTSGSYEQYF.

This chain links TRBV28 with TRBJ1-1; TCRdb lists TRBD1, though no DNA is available to test this call. The length of the CDR3 is 14 residues. Germline CDR1 and CDR2: MDHEN and SYDVKM. CDR3 residues: CASSQGGMNTEAFF. Variable domain in full (rest from reference TRBV28 and TRBJ1-1): DVKVTQSSRYLVKRTGEKVFLECVQDMDHENMFWYRQDPGLGLRLIYFSYDVKMKEKGDIPEGYSVSREKKERFSLILESASTNQTSMYLCASSQGGMNTEAFFGQGTRLTVV.

The chain carries TRBV7-8 and TRBJ2-2; with no DNA, the TCRdb D assignment of TRBD2 cannot be verified. This CDR3 has 16 residues. Germline V gene sequence: CDR1 SGHVS, CDR2 FQNEAQ. This CDR3 reads CASSLASGSNTGELFF.

The CDR3 protein is CASSSIQGGTQYF. The V gene is TRBV7-3, the J gene TRBJ2-3; the TCRdb D gene call, TRBD1, has no DNA to confirm it. From germline, CDR1 is SGHTA and CDR2 FQGTGA. The CDR3 extends over 13 amino acids.

The gene calls are TRBV7-2 and TRBJ2-7; TCRdb indicates TRBD2, and absent DNA this call remains unverified. Germline loops: CDR1 SGHTA, CDR2 FQGNSA. This CDR3 has 14 amino acids. The chain's CDR3 is CASSLGLVHNEQYF.

The chain has TRBV11-3 and TRBJ2-1. CDR1 is SGHNT and CDR2 is YENEEA in the germline V gene. This CDR3 is built from 11 residues. The CDR3 spells CASSSSGEQFF.

The rearrangement joins TRBV4-3 to TRBJ2-7; without DNA, the TCRdb call of TRBD1 cannot be checked. This CDR3 region has 15 residues. Germline CDR1 is LGHNA and CDR2 is YSLEER. CDR3 loop: CASSPLAGTGPSWYF.

The chain is built from TRBV4-3 and TRBJ2-3; the TCRdb D gene call, TRBD1, has no DNA to confirm it. CDR1 and CDR2 from the germline V gene are LGHNA and YSLEER. This CDR3 region has 17 residues. Here the CDR3 reads CASSQAVDRGNTDTQYF.

The chain carries TRBV20-1 and TRBJ2-5; TCRdb's D call, TRBD2, is unchecked because there is no DNA. Germline-derived CDR1 and CDR2 are DFQATT and SNEGSKA (reference sequence). CDR3 size: 14 residues. CDR3 loop: CSARTSGAGETQYF.

The rearrangement links TRBV28 to TRBJ2-5; no DNA is available, so the TRBD1 call from TCRdb remains unchecked. CDR1 and CDR2 (germline): MDHEN, SYDVKM. The CDR3 is 16 amino acids. CDR3: CASSFMGTAGQETQYF.

The V call is TRBV28, the J call TRBJ2-1; TCRdb's assignment of TRBD2 cannot be checked, as there is no DNA. Germline V gene data show CDR1 as MDHEN and CDR2 as SYDVKM. There are 15 residues in the CDR3. This chain's CDR3 is CASQKDIAGKREQFF.

The chain couples TRBV10-2 to TRBJ1-6; the D call from TCRdb, TRBD1, cannot be confirmed without DNA. The germline V gene encodes CDR1 WSHSY and CDR2 SAAADI. CDR3 size: 12 residues. The CDR3 region is CASRVRGSPLHF.

This sequence joins TRBV3-1 and TRBJ1-4. The CDR3 covers 13 residues. Germline loops: CDR1 LGHDT, CDR2 YNNKEL (reference sequence). This CDR3 is CASSLTAIGKLFF. The variable domain in full, completed from reference TRBV3-1 and TRBJ1-4, reads DTAVSQTPKYLVTQMGNDKSIKCEQNLGHDTMYWYKQDSKKFLKIMFSYNNKELIINETVPNRFSPKSPDKAHLNLHINSLELGDSAVYFCASSLTAIGKLFFGSGTQLSVL.

This CDR3 reads CASTASGSRDTEAFF. The gene calls are TRBV12-3 or TRBV12-4 and TRBJ1-1. This CDR3 contains 15 residues.

The chain employs TRBV9 and TRBJ2-1; TCRdb selects TRBD2, and the lack of DNA leaves this call unchecked. Germline V lookup: CDR1 SGDLS, CDR2 YYNGEE. This CDR3 spans 17 amino acids. This CDR3 reads CASSVEPSGSLNNEQFF.